This entry is about one T cell receptor (beta chain). What it recognizes is unknown. This specimen belongs to a study of shared clonotypes between healthy human individuals. Study results and caveats: Sequencing depth was expected to influence donor clonotype sharing. Generation probabilities of non-shared clonotypes were lower (relative to those shared by all four donors).

Sequencing used immunoSEQ multiplex PCR; TCRdb keeps in-frame clones, though not all of them. The sample lists a few million clones; more than 85% were seen once. Trimming took 7 bases from V and 4 from J, leaving 16 bases between them. Germline loops: CDR1 SQVTM, CDR2 ANQGSEA. The CDR3 spans 13 residues. The receptor was derived from a man younger than 30 in good health. Some clones in this sample may be carry-over from other donors' samples. V gene TRBV29-1 combines with J gene TRBJ2-5; a possible D gene is TRBD2 (6 bases). The sequenced sample was naive CD4+ T cells from PBMCs. Subset in this sample: CD45RA+ positively selected. The CDR3 protein is CSANWGGGETQYF. In DNA, the CDR3 is TGCAGCGCTAACTGGGGAGGAGGAGAGACCCAGTACTTC.